The entry below describes one T cell receptor beta chain. Antigen unknown. The germline V gene has CDR1 MNHEY and CDR2 SVGAGI. V lost 4 bases, J lost 7 bases, and 17 bases lay in between. This CDR3 has 14 amino acids. The data derive from a study of cytomegalovirus exposure and HLA in healthy donors. Study in general: An earlier analysis found around 100 million unique TCR beta sequences from about 190 million T cells. Findings of the study overall: It was reported in a later analysis that an Asian-associated ancestry cluster showed fewer N-insertions than the roughly 670-donor mean. Most TCR sequences proved rare, with some public TCRs found in many donors. In a later analysis, parvovirus B19, influenza, CMV and Epstein-Barr virus appeared linked to several top co-occurrence clusters.

PCR employed 60 Vbeta and 13 Jbeta primers. Only in-frame clones appear in the TCRdb table, and some are missing; sequencing was by immunoSEQ multiplex PCR. Altogether about 40,000 clones are present, about nine tenths being singletons, with the ten largest covering about an eighth. The clonotype originates from a woman between 35 and 50 years old in good health and CMV-seropositive. What was sequenced was PBMCs. This sequence joins TRBV6-5 and TRBJ2-7, with D possibly TRBD2 on 5 matching bases. CDR3 coding DNA: TGTGCCAGCAGTTCGGGATCGGGCCTAGGAGAGCAGTACTTC. This codes for CASSSGSGLGEQYF.